This TCR beta chain was observed in a study of beta chain features in type 1 diabetes (dated 2018 in TCRdb). Context from the whole study: Mean age, gender distribution, total cell number and subset yield were not different between patients and healthy donors. A total of under 140,000,000 sorted cells were examined across all samples, and the number of cells per subset was strongly correlated with RNA yield. Regulatory and stem cell-like memory subsets were isolated from only 8 patients and about 8 healthy donors, whereas naive and central memory subsets came from all 30 or so donors. The study compared TCRB repertoires of sorted circulating CD4+ T cell subsets between recently diagnosed type 1 diabetes patients and matched healthy donors. Study-wide conclusions, independent of this receptor: A moderate but significant shortening of TCRB CDR3 length was observed in type 1 diabetes patients in all four CD4+ subsets. Because the HLA sub-analyses included only small numbers of individuals, any influence of HLA type on TCRB rearrangement was left unresolved. Because cDNA was sequenced instead of genomic DNA, highly expressing activated cells could be over-represented, though the groups showed no difference in activation or CD3 levels. Naive, central memory and regulatory TCRB repertoires appeared more similar among patients than among healthy donors. PCR might favor shorter templates, but patient and control samples were amplified and corrected together, so any skew would affect both groups equally. Patients with type 1 diabetes made fewer insertions and deleted more nucleotides at VDJ recombination sites, implying thymic rearrangement abnormalities.

All of the isolated RNA was reverse transcribed with the High Capacity cDNA Reverse Transcription Kit, so expressed TCRB transcripts were sequenced. Deep immunoSEQ sequencing was applied to naive, central memory and regulatory T cell samples, giving an average of about 3.57 million total reads per sample. Sorted cells were lysed in RLT buffer, and RNA was extracted using DNase-treated RNeasy Micro or Mini kits according to cell number. To prevent cross-contamination, each cell subset was processed individually, whereas patient and healthy donor samples were processed jointly. TCRB sequences were amplified from cDNA with the immunoSEQ multiplex PCR, producing 87-bp fragments spanning the CDR3 region. The amplicons were sequenced using the Illumina HiSeq platform. As for how the authors treated the data: PCR bias was computationally corrected using synthetic template baselines, reads within Hamming distance 2 were collapsed, and singletons that could not be merged were discarded. Reads were aligned to IMGT to assign V, D and J genes, CDR3 length, and insertions or deletions at six rearrangement sites. Clonotype counts were normalized to sorted cell number within each subset before computing true diversity and Gini coefficients with the tcR R package. Repertoire sharing was quantified using the overlap coefficient calculated on TCRB nucleotide sequences. As a proxy for the pre-selection repertoire, out-of-frame TCRB sequences from naive cells were analyzed. The table comes from immuneACCESS by way of TCRdb, which keeps in-frame sequences with V and J called. Part of the clones is missing from these tables; in studies checked, under half for an unresolved V gene and the rest for unknown reasons. The V and J calls and clone size are taken from that table; D and trimming were inferred from the DNA. The table for this sample lists about 270,000 clones; roughly an eighth of them were counted only once. Together, the top ten hold less than 0.02% of the sample.

The CDR3 runs 16 residues from the cysteine to the phenylalanine. Just the 48-base CDR3 DNA is kept, in frame starting at base 1. CDR1 and CDR2 are read off the germline V gene as SGHTA and FQGTGA. At the junction V is shortened by 2 bases and J by 0 bases, with 12 bases in between. From each donor, a single peripheral blood sample of approximately 0.11 L on average was drawn into heparinised tubes. Using a panel that included CD45RO, CCR7, CD25, CD127, CD95 and CD27, naive, central memory, regulatory and stem cell-like memory CD4+ T cells were sorted on a BD FACSAria II. Every sorted population had a purity above 98%. PBMCs were separated immediately by Lymphoprep density gradient centrifugation and were stained directly, without being cultured. To minimize batch effects, samples were stained and sorted in pairs, one healthy donor with one patient per experiment. Note on this clone: Its target antigen remains unknown. It has no much larger one-base neighbor in the sample; base qualities were not kept.

This chain is built from TRBV7-3 and TRBJ2-3; the D region possibly corresponds to TRBD2 (6 bases align). The source of this sequence is a man aged 25-40 years with type 1 diabetes. Sequenced input: naive CD4+ T cells from blood. Explained via the paper, the cell subset or site label denotes: true naive CD4+ T cells. The nucleotide sequence reads TGTGCCAGCAGCTTACGTGTAAGCGGGAGCACAGATACGCAGTATTTT. Translated, this is CASSLRVSGSTDTQYF. With the portions outside the CDR3 filled from the reference TRBV7-3 and TRBJ2-3 genes, the complete variable region becomes GAGVSQTPSNKVTEKGKYVELRCDPISGHTALYWYRQSLGQGPEFLIYFQGTGAADDSGLPNDRFFAVRPEGSVSTLKIQRTERGDSAVYLCASSLRVSGSTDTQYFGPGTRLTVL.